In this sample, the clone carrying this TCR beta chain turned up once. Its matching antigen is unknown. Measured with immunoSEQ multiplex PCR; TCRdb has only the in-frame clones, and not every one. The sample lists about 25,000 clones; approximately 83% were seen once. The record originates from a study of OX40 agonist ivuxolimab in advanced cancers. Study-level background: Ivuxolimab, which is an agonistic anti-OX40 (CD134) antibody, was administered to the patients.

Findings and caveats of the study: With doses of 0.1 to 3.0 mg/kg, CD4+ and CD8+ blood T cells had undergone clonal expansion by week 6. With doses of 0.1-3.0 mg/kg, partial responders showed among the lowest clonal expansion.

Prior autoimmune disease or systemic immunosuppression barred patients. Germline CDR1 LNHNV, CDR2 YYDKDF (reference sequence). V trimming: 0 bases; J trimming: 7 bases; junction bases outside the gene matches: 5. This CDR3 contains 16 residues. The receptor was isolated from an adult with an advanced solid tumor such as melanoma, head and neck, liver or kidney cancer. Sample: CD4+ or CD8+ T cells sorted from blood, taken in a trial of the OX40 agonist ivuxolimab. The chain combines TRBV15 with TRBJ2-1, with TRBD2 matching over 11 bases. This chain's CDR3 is CATSRDLAGGTNEQFF. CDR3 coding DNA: TGTGCCACCAGCAGAGATCTAGCGGGAGGTACGAATGAGCAGTTCTTC.